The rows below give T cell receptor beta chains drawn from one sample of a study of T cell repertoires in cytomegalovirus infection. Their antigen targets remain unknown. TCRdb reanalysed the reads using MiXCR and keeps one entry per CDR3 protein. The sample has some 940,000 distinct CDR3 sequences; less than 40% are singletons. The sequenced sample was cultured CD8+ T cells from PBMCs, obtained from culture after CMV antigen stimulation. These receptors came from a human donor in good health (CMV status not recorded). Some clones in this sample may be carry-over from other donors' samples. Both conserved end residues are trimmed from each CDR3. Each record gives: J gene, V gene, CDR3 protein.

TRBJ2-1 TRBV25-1 ASSEFQGGEQF
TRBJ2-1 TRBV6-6 ASSYSKARNEQF
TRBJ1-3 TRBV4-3 ASSQDGEGTGNTIY
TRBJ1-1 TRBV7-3 ASSSDSDRRNTEAF
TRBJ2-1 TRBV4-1 ASSPKSADEQF
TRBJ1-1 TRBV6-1 ASSPQRGGYTEAF
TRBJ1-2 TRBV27 ASSSLRDRGILT
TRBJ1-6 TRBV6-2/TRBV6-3 ASSYEGARSYNSPLH
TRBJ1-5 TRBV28 ASSPTQNSNQPQH
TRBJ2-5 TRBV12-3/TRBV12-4 ASSSGLVQETQY
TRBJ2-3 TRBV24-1 ATSDLEGLPSTDTQY
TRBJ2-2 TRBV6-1 ANSFTPWRGYTGELF
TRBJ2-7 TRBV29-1 SVGFGQGSYEQY
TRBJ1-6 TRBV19 ASSTRQGFNSLLH
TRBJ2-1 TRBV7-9 ASSWGYEQF
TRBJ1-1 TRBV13 ASSAGDRLNTEAF
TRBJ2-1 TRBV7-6 ASSLAYSRKQF
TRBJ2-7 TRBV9 ASSATGFRHEQY
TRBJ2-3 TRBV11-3 ASSSRVHTDTQY
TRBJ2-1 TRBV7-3 ASSLSPSGGAVYPYNEQF
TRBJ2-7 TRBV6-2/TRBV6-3 ANSVKLNTYEQY
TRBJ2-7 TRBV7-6 ASSPGQGGYEQY
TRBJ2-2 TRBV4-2 ASSPLAGGPTGELF
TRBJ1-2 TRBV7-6 ASSSSTGTGGTGDGYT
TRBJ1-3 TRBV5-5 ASSFKFMGSPSGNTIY
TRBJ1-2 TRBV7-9 ASSLEGTETNYGYT
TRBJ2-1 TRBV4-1 ASSQGIGPNNEQF
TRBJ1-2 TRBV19 ASSTGPDSTYLYGYT
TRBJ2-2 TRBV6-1 ASTLQGSYTGELF
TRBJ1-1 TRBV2 AFNPENTEAF
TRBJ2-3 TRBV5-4 ASSNLGQGITDTQY
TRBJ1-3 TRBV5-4 ASSDGQGILSGNTIY
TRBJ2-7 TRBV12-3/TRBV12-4 ASSLKGAGEQY
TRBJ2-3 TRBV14 ASSQRHGTTQY
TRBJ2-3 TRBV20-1 SARDLGTARTDTQY
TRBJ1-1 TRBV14 ASSPYRSLNTEAF
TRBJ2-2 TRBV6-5 ASSYKGAGTGELF
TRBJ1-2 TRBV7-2 ASRPRDRDDYGYT
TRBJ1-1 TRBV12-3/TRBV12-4 ASRPHLKGTEAF
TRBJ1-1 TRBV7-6 ASSSEGGTEAF
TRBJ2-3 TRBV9 ASSVSPRLAGTDTQY
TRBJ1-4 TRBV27 ASSPTGADNEKLF
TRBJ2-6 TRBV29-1 SVESGGAGGANVLT
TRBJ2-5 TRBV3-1 ASSQELRGATETQY
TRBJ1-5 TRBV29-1 SVGRDGLGQPQH
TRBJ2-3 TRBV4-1 ASSQFHREGADTQY
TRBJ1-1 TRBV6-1 ASSWTVDTEAF
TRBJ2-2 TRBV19 ASTHGHREINTGELF
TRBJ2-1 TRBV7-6 VSSLPQYNEQF
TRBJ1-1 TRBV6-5 ASSYSAGETTEAF
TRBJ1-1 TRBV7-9 ASSGRDRGYTEAF
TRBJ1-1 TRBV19 ASSERTEAF
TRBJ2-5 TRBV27 ASSPRTGSETQY